Listed here is a single TCR beta chain. Its antigen is as yet unknown. The V end was cut by 1 base, the J end by 0 bases, with 17 bases between. This CDR3 is 19 amino acids long. Germline CDR1 and CDR2: SGHRS and YFSETQ. All patients were treatment-naive before thyroid surgery. Per the original data handling: The authors used CDR3 differences across clinicopathological groups to build a distant-metastasis classifier for papillary thyroid cancer. TCRdb called clones again from the PCR reads with MiXCR. These V and J calls rely on TCRdb rather than the paper's analysis. The sample holds some 50,000 clones, roughly 23% seen once. This record comes from a study of metastatic and nonmetastatic thyroid tumors. About the research overall: It was across blood and tumor or nodule tissue from malignant and benign thyroid patients that repertoires were compared.

Study conclusions and caveats: A significant increase in TCR beta diversity was reportedly seen in malignant thyroid tumors relative to benign nodules, in blood and tumor.

The sequence came from a male donor with papillary thyroid cancer or a benign thyroid nodule (not recorded which). Some clones in this sample may be carry-over from other donors' samples. Sequenced input: blood. The chain combines TRBV5-1 with TRBJ2-6; D ambiguous. CDR3 amino acids: CASSLTLWLDISGANVLTF. The CDR3 region has the DNA TGCGCCAGCAGCTTGACACTTTGGCTGGATATCTCTGGGGCCAACGTCCTGACTTTC.